Below, 3 T cell receptor beta chains from the same sample are listed, as sequenced in a study of neurological immune-mediated disorders. TCRdb called the 5' RACE reads again in MiXCR, with one record for every CDR3 protein. The sample lists roughly 74,000 distinct CDR3 sequences; 5.2% were seen once. The material sequenced was PBMCs. These receptors originate from a man aged 18 to 29 with multiple sclerosis.

This clonotype was recorded a few times. This chain uses TRBV11-2 with TRBJ2-1, with TRBD2 matching 14 bases. Germline values: CDR1 SGHAT, CDR2 FQNNGV. The CDR3 length is 19 residues. The ends lost 7 bases at V and 2 bases at J; junction bases unmatched: 13. CDR3 loop: CASTRLGLAGERTYNEQFF. CDR3 DNA: TGTGCCAGCACCCGGCTGGGACTAGCGGGAGAGAGGACCTACAATGAGCAGTTCTTC.

CDR3 in amino acids: CASSVSGTSGAGELFF. Here the CDR3 DNA reads TGTGCCAGCAGCGTATCCGGGACTAGCGGGGCCGGGGAGCTGTTTTTT. The chain has TRBV7-6 and TRBJ2-2; TRBD2 aligns across 13 bases. The V and J ends lost 5 bases and 6 bases, in that order; junction bases with no gene match: 6. The CDR3 sequence is 16 residues long. CDR1 and CDR2 from the germline V gene are SGHVS and FNYEAQ.

This clonotype turned up a few times. It may be a read error: a sequence one base away is much more abundant. The V and J genes are TRBV20-1 and TRBJ1-3; unclear D gene. The CDR3 is 16 amino acids. Germline values: CDR1 DFQATT, CDR2 SNEGSKA (reference sequence). The DNA for the CDR3 is TGCGGAGCGATAACGCCGGGCCCGAGATCTGGAAACACCATATATTTT. Translated: CGAITPGPRSGNTIYF.